The 31 T cell receptor beta chains given below trace back to one sample, sequenced in a study of human T cells and chemical hapten exposure. TCRdb recomputed calls from the RACE reads with MiXCR, one row per CDR3 protein. The sample shows some 51,000 distinct CDR3 sequences, over 8% of them seen only once. The time point is: pre-sensitization, week 0. Treatment defined: therapeutic diphenylcyclopropenone sensitization with weekly scalp DPC. The specimen comprised whole blood, sampled in connection with sensitization to the hapten diphenylcyclopropenone (DPC). The source of these receptors is a woman aged 40-49 years with alopecia areata. Some clones in this sample may be carry-over from other donors' samples.

This clonotype was seen repeatedly, ten times or more. This chain joins TRBV7-8 and TRBJ1-6; possible D gene TRBD1, 5 bases. The CDR3 length is 18 residues. Deletions cut 8 bases from V and 0 bases from J, with 20 bases between. Germline-derived CDR1 and CDR2 are SGHVS and FQNEAQ. The CDR3 DNA follows: TGTGCCAGCGGAACCGGGACGGATGAAAGCTCCTATAATTCACCCCTCCACTTT. Residues: CASGTGTDESSYNSPLHF.

This chain uses TRBV2 with TRBJ1-5, with 9 bases matching TRBD1. The CDR3 is made up of 15 amino acids. Germline V CDR1 and CDR2: SNHLY, FYNNEI. V was pared by 4 bases and J by 6 bases, with 7 bases of the junction left unmatched. CDR3 loop: CASSGQGGFTQPQHF. The CDR3 DNA is TGTGCCAGCAGTGGACAGGGGGGTTTTACTCAGCCCCAGCATTTT.

This clonotype was observed a handful of times. This may come from a read error, since a much larger clone is one base off. The V call is TRBV2, the J call TRBJ2-3; tentative D call: TRBD1 (6 bases). The CDR3 runs to 15 residues. CDR1 and CDR2 (germline): SNHLY, FYNNEI. CDR3 nucleotides: TGTGCCAGCAGTGAAGGGACAGCTAGCACAGATTCGCAGTATTTT. Its translation: CASSEGTASTDSQYF.

This clonotype came up many times. The V call is TRBV29-1, the J call TRBJ2-5, with unresolved D. This CDR3 has 14 amino acids. Germline CDR1 and CDR2: SQVTM and ANQGSEA. V lost 4 bases and J lost 9, with 21 bases in between. The CDR3, as DNA: TGCAGCGTTGGAATTCAGATAGGGCAGGCGGCCCAGTACTTC. Its protein product is CSVGIQIGQAAQYF.

The gene calls are TRBV4-1 and TRBJ2-5; 10 nucleotides agree with TRBD1. The V gene end was trimmed by 4 bases and the J gene end by 2 bases; junction bases not matched to a gene: 7. The CDR3 extends over 16 amino acids. CDR1 is MGHRA, CDR2 YSYEKL, per germline. The CDR3 DNA reads as TGCGCCAGCAGCCGAATCGGACAGGGGGATCAAGAGACCCAGTACTTC. Its protein product is CASSRIGQGDQETQYF.

The rearrangement uses TRBV11-3 and TRBJ2-5, with D possibly being TRBD1 (6 bases). The V gene lost 5 bases and the J gene lost 2 bases, with 18 bases spanning the gap. Germline lookup yields CDR1 SGHNT and CDR2 YENEEA. This CDR3 has 16 amino acids. The CDR3 here is CASSRRTDRRQETQYF. In nucleotides, the CDR3 is TGTGCCAGCAGCCGCAGAACTGACAGGCGGCAAGAGACCCAGTACTTC. Looking up the rest from reference TRBV11-3 and TRBJ2-5 gives the full variable domain: EAGVVQSPRYKIIEKKQPVAFWCNPISGHNTLYWYLQNLGQGPELLIRYENEEAVDDSQLPKDRFSAERLKGVDSTLKIQPAELGDSAVYLCASSRRTDRRQETQYFGPGTRLLVL.

This clonotype was found a few times. The J gene is TRBJ2-3, the V gene TRBV9; 11 bases match TRBD2. V gave up 3 bases and J gave up 6 bases; unmatched junction bases: 3. Germline assignment: CDR1 SGDLS and CDR2 YYNGEE. The CDR3 totals 14 residues. CDR3 protein: CASSGSGGADTQYF. Written as DNA, the CDR3 is TGTGCCAGCAGCGGTAGCGGGGGGGCGGATACGCAGTATTTT.

CDR3 residues: CASSFGQDWTGELFF. Here the CDR3 DNA reads TGCGCCAGCAGTTTCGGACAGGATTGGACCGGGGAGCTGTTTTTT. The V gene is TRBV5-1, the J gene TRBJ2-2; TRBD1 matches 7 bases. This CDR3 has 15 amino acids. Looked up from germline, CDR1 is SGHRS and CDR2 is YFSETQ. With 5 bases clipped from V and 5 bases from J, the junction kept 9 bases outside the gene matches.

This clonotype was counted many times. This rearrangement joins TRBV7-3 to TRBJ2-3, with a weak D call TRBD2 (6 bases). Germline V gives CDR1 SGHTA, CDR2 FQGTGA. V was pared by 3 bases and J by 2 bases, with 15 bases between. There are 16 residues in the CDR3. The DNA for the CDR3 is TGTGCCAGCAGCTTTGGGGCGGGAAAAAACACAGATACGCAGTATTTT. This codes for CASSFGAGKNTDTQYF.

Ten or more counts support this clonotype. The chain joins TRBV7-3 to TRBJ2-1; D is ambiguous. The CDR3 has 15 amino acids. Germline CDR1 SGHTA, CDR2 FQGTGA. V was pared by 7 bases and J by 4 bases, with 17 bases between. DNA of the CDR3: TGTGCCAGCACCCTCGGAACGTCCTCATACAATGAGCAGTTCTTC. Translating gives CASTLGTSSYNEQFF.

This clonotype has ten or more counts. This chain uses TRBV5-1 with TRBJ2-7; TRBD1 is a possible D gene (6 bases). CDR3 size: 13 residues. CDR1 and CDR2 (germline): SGHRS, YFSETQ. Trimming shortened V by 2 bases and J by 4 bases, and 10 bases separated the two germline ends. CDR3 in DNA: TGCGCCAGCAGCTTAAGGACAGATTACGAGCAGTACTTC. It translates to CASSLRTDYEQYF.

In this sample, this clonotype turned up many times. The V and J genes are TRBV27 and TRBJ1-2; TRBD1 is a possible D gene (5 bases). Germline lookup yields CDR1 MNHEY and CDR2 SMNVEV (reference sequence). The CDR3 consists of 14 residues. Trimming stripped 5 bases from V and 4 bases from J, with 14 bases between. The CDR3 nucleotides read TGTGCCAGCAGTCCCCAACAGGCCTTCTATGGCTACACCTTC. It is translated as CASSPQQAFYGYTF.

The sample holds many counts of this clonotype. The rearrangement uses TRBV2 and TRBJ2-4; 7 nucleotides line up with TRBD2. The CDR3 covers 13 residues. V shed 6 bases and J 9 bases; nucleotides not matched to a gene: 8. The germline gives CDR1 SNHLY, CDR2 FYNNEI. CDR3 coding DNA: TGTGCCAGCAGAAGGGGAGGGGTGGGCATTCAGTACTTC. It yields the protein CASRRGGVGIQYF.

The table lists this clonotype with many counts. This sequence joins TRBV30 and TRBJ2-6; D is unresolved. The CDR3 length is 15 residues. V lost 1 base and J 1 base, leaving 8 bases between the germline ends. Germline V gene lookup returns CDR1 GTSNPN and CDR2 SVGIG (reference sequence). In nucleotides, the CDR3 is TGTGCCTGGAGTGCCAAGGCTTCTGGGGCCAACGTCCTGACTTTC. This codes for CAWSAKASGANVLTF.

The chain combines TRBV2 with TRBJ2-3, with D perhaps TRBD1 (5 bases). The CDR3 has 13 residues. Germline assignment: CDR1 SNHLY and CDR2 FYNNEI. The V end was cut by 4 bases, the J end by 6 bases, with 11 bases between. CDR3 bases: TGTGCCAGCAGTGGTTTACAGGTGGATACGCAGTATTTT. This codes for CASSGLQVDTQYF.

Of note for this clonotype: A much larger clone differs by one base, so this may be a read error. This chain joins TRBV12-3 or TRBV12-4 and TRBJ2-2; D unclear. The CDR3 length is 13 residues. The germline V and J ends were trimmed by 2 bases and 7 bases, with 8 bases remaining between them. The CDR3 DNA reads TGTGCCAGCAGTTTATCGTCCGGCGGGGAGCTGTTTTTT. Translated: CASSLSSGGELFF.

This clonotype was found a few times. This chain uses TRBV12-3 or TRBV12-4 with TRBJ1-2; no clear D. The CDR3 is 15 residues long. Between the trimmed V and J ends, which lost 6 bases and 7 bases, there was a span of 21 bases. The CDR3 reads CASSRSGAHHGGYTF. In DNA form, the CDR3 reads TGTGCCAGCAGCCGGTCGGGCGCACATCACGGTGGCTACACCTTC.

This clonotype was seen ten or more times. The chain links TRBV6-2 or TRBV6-3 to TRBJ1-1; D is ambiguous. This CDR3 contains 15 residues. The V gene's germline CDR1 is MNHEY and CDR2 SVGEGT. V shed 6 bases and J shed 1 base, with 15 bases lying between them. The chain's CDR3 is CASSPAAEQNTEAFF. The CDR3, as DNA: TGTGCCAGCAGCCCCGCGGCGGAGCAGAACACTGAAGCTTTCTTT.

A few counts support this clonotype. The V and J genes are TRBV20-1 and TRBJ2-7; TRBD1 agrees at 8 bases. Per germline, CDR1 DFQATT and CDR2 SNEGSKA (reference sequence). This CDR3 has 15 amino acids. After removal of 3 bases from V and 0 bases from J, the junction contained 7 bases not matched to a gene. The CDR3, as DNA: TGCAGTGCTAGTTCCGGGACAGGAGGCTCCTACGAGCAGTACTTC. It yields the protein CSASSGTGGSYEQYF.

Ten or more counts support this clonotype. J is TRBJ2-1 and V is TRBV14, with 8 bases matching TRBD2. The trim removed 1 base at V and 7 bases at J, leaving 3 bases unmatched. Germline V gives CDR1 SGHDN, CDR2 FVKESK. The CDR3 contains 14 residues. CDR3 bases: TGTGCCAGCAGCCAAGTGCGGGGGGATAATGAGCAGTTCTTC. This encodes CASSQVRGDNEQFF.

The rearrangement uses TRBV7-2 and TRBJ2-5, with D tentatively TRBD2 (7 bases). Looked up from germline, CDR1 is SGHTA and CDR2 is FQGNSA. The V and J ends lost 4 bases and 4 bases respectively, with 13 bases between them. This CDR3 comprises 14 residues. In DNA form, the CDR3 reads TGTGCCAGCAGCTCCGCGGGGGCGGGAGAGACCCAGTACTTC. Amino acid sequence: CASSSAGAGETQYF. Full variable domain (rest looked up from reference TRBV7-2 and TRBJ2-5): GAGVSQSPSNKVTEKGKDVELRCDPISGHTALYWYRQSLGQGLEFLIYFQGNSAPDKSGLPSDRFSAERTGGSVSTLTIQRTQQEDSAVYLCASSSAGAGETQYFGPGTRLLVL.

Many counts were recorded for this clonotype. The chain uses TRBV5-1 and TRBJ2-3, with a possible D match to TRBD2 (6 bases). The CDR3 length is 15 residues. Trimming removed 4 bases from V and 3 bases from J, with 15 bases in between. Germline V gives CDR1 SGHRS, CDR2 YFSETQ. DNA of the CDR3: TGCGCCAGCAGCGGTAGCGGAAGGATTACAGATACGCAGTATTTT. It encodes CASSGSGRITDTQYF.

This clonotype has a handful of counts. The genes are TRBV6-2 or TRBV6-3 and TRBJ1-1, with TRBD1 identical over 7 bases. The V gene end was trimmed by 4 bases and the J gene end by 5 bases; junction bases not matched to a gene: 10. Germline V gene data show CDR1 as MNHEY and CDR2 as SVGEGT. There are 15 residues in the CDR3. This CDR3 reads CASSFLFQGDTEAFF. The CDR3 DNA follows: TGTGCCAGCAGTTTCCTCTTCCAGGGGGATACTGAAGCTTTCTTT.

This clonotype was detected only a few times. The CDR3 is CSVESETQYF. In nucleotides, the CDR3 is TGCAGCGTTGAAAGTGAGACCCAGTACTTC. The V and J genes are TRBV29-1 and TRBJ2-5; D remains unclear. The CDR3 has 10 residues. Germline V CDR1 and CDR2: SQVTM, ANQGSEA. V lost 2 bases, J lost 5 bases, and 3 bases lay in between. The full variable domain, completed using reference TRBV29-1 and TRBJ2-5, is SAVISQKPSRDICQRGTSLTIQCQVDSQVTMMFWYRQQPGQSLTLIATANQGSEATYESGFVIDKFPISRPNLTFSTLTVSNMSPEDSSIYLCSVESETQYFGPGTRLLVL.

The chain is built from TRBV10-3 and TRBJ2-2, with D unclear. With 8 bases removed from V and 5 bases from J, the gap between germline ends came to 12 bases. Looked up from germline, CDR1 is ENHRY and CDR2 is SYGVKD. This CDR3 has 13 amino acids. The CDR3 sequence: CAIYDAITGELFF. CDR3 sequence (DNA): TGTGCCATCTACGATGCCATAACCGGGGAGCTGTTTTTT.

This clonotype occurred many times. The V call is TRBV7-9, the J call TRBJ1-1; a weak D match, TRBD1 (5 bases). Trimming pared 0 bases from V and 10 bases from J, leaving 12 bases between. Per germline, CDR1 SEHNR and CDR2 FQNEAQ (reference sequence). The CDR3 has 13 residues. The CDR3, as DNA: TGTGCCAGCAGCTTAGCAGGGACCTATCTAGCTTTCTTT. This sequence encodes CASSLAGTYLAFF.

This clonotype showed up many times. V gene TRBV9 combines with J gene TRBJ2-7, with D hard to call. V was pared by 0 bases and J by 1 base, with 5 bases between. The CDR3 covers 13 residues. Germline V gene sequence: CDR1 SGDLS, CDR2 YYNGEE. The CDR3 region is CASSVGVSYEQYF. The CDR3 nucleotides read TGTGCCAGCAGCGTAGGGGTTTCCTACGAGCAGTACTTC.

This clonotype showed up just a few times. The CDR3 DNA follows: TGTGCCAGCAGCCGTTTCGACAGGAGCTCCTATAATTCACCCCTCCACTTT. Translated: CASSRFDRSSYNSPLHF. This chain links TRBV14 with TRBJ1-6, with D possibly matching TRBD1 (6 bases). V shed 4 bases and J shed 0 bases, with 13 bases lying between them. The CDR3 totals 17 residues. CDR1 is SGHDN, CDR2 FVKESK, per germline.

This clonotype was counted ten times or more. The V gene is TRBV7-2, the J gene TRBJ2-3; 14 bases are shared with TRBD2. This CDR3 is built from 16 residues. J was trimmed by 5 bases and V by 5 bases; bases with no gene match: 6. Germline CDR1 reads SGHTA; CDR2 reads FQGNSA. The CDR3, as DNA: TGTGCCAGCAGCCCTGGACTAGCGGGGGGCCAAGATACGCAGTATTTT. It encodes CASSPGLAGGQDTQYF.

The table lists this clonotype with a few counts. J is TRBJ2-7 and V is TRBV6-1; D not certain. Germline V lookup: CDR1 MNHNS, CDR2 SASEGT. CDR3 size: 13 residues. V was cut by 4 bases and J by 4 bases, with 11 bases left in between. CDR3 DNA sequence: TGTGCCAGCAGTGCTAGGCCCTTTTACGAGCAGTACTTC. Its translation: CASSARPFYEQYF.

In its sample, this clonotype was seen many times. The chain couples TRBV20-1 to TRBJ2-5; a possible D gene is TRBD2 (7 bases). The CDR3 loop spans 15 amino acids. V lost 2 bases, J lost 4 bases, and 17 bases lay in between. Germline loops: CDR1 DFQATT, CDR2 SNEGSKA (reference sequence). CDR3 coding DNA: TGCAGTGCTAGAAACCCAAGGGGGGGAGGAGAGACCCAGTACTTC. Translated, it gives CSARNPRGGGETQYF.